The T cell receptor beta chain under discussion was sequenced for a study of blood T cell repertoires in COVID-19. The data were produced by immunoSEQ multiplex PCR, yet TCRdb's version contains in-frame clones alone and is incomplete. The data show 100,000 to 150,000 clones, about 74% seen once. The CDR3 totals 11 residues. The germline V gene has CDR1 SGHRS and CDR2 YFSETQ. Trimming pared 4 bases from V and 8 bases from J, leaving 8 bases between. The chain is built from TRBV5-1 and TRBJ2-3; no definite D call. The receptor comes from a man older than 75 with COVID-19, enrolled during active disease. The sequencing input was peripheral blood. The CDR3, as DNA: TGCGCCAGCAGCCCAGATCCTACGCAGTATTTT. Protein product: CASSPDPTQYF.